The 21 T cell receptor beta chains below all came from one sample that was sequenced in a study of T cell changes during pregnancy in multiple sclerosis. Profiled with immunoSEQ multiplex PCR; TCRdb holds only in-frame clones, not every one. Of about 48,000 clones in the sample, approximately 92% were seen once. This specimen consisted of CD4+ T cells from peripheral blood mononuclear cells, obtained in the second trimester of pregnancy. These receptors all come from a female donor in good health, enrolled as a control in a pregnancy study.

This chain connects TRBV27 to TRBJ2-7; D is undetermined. CDR1 is MNHEY and CDR2 is SMNVEV in the germline V gene (reference sequence). With 5 bases removed from V and 0 bases from J, the gap between germline ends came to 8 bases. The CDR3 length is 13 residues. The CDR3 loop reads CASSPRSSYEQYF. CDR3 sequence (DNA): TGTGCCAGCAGTCCCCGGAGCTCCTACGAGCAGTACTTC.

The V and J genes are TRBV2 and TRBJ2-1; D perhaps matches TRBD1 (5 bases). Germline V gene data show CDR1 as SNHLY and CDR2 as FYNNEI. Trimming took 0 bases from V and 7 from J, leaving 13 bases between them. The CDR3 covers 15 residues. The CDR3 coding sequence is TGTGCCAGCAGTGAAGCAGGGGCGCTGGGTAATGAGCAGTTCTTC. This translates into CASSEAGALGNEQFF.

The chain is built from TRBV9 and TRBJ1-2, with D tentatively TRBD1 (6 bases). Per the germline V gene, CDR1 is SGDLS and CDR2 is YYNGEE. Trimming cost V 0 bases and J 6 bases, with 15 bases left between them. The CDR3 loop spans 15 amino acids. The chain's CDR3 is CASSVDLQGRDGYTF. The DNA for the CDR3 is TGTGCCAGCAGCGTAGACCTTCAGGGGCGCGATGGCTACACCTTC.

This clone is a singleton in its sample. One junction end does not reproduce the germline sequence, and a read error may be involved. The J gene is TRBJ1-1, the V gene TRBV28; tentative D call: TRBD1 (5 bases). The CDR3 is 14 amino acids. Germline V CDR1 and CDR2: MDHEN, SYDVKM. DNA for the CDR3: TGTGCCAGCCTCACCCAGGGTGTGAAGACTGAAGCTTTCTTT. Amino acid sequence: CASLTQGVKTEAFF.

This clone was seen a single time. J is TRBJ1-2 and V is TRBV6-5; TRBD1 matches 7 bases. CDR3 length equals 14 residues. The trim removed 4 bases at V and 4 bases at J, leaving 6 bases unmatched. Per germline, CDR1 MNHEY and CDR2 SVGAGI. CDR3 bases: TGTGCCAGCAGTTTCGACAGGGCCCCCTATGGCTACACCTTC. It is translated as CASSFDRAPYGYTF.

The V and J genes are TRBV11-2 and TRBJ2-4; 9 nucleotides agree with TRBD2. The CDR3 contains 16 residues. CDR1 and CDR2 from the germline V gene are SGHAT and FQNNGV. The trim removed 1 base at V and 5 bases at J, leaving 6 bases unmatched. CDR3 nucleotide sequence: TGTGCCAGCAGCTTAGGGCTAGCGGGACGACAAAACATTCAGTACTTC. This codes for CASSLGLAGRQNIQYF.

The CDR3 spells CASSIQGTGGYTF. The DNA for the CDR3 is TGTGCCAGCAGCATTCAGGGGACGGGTGGCTACACCTTC. The chain has TRBV5-5 and TRBJ1-2, with D perhaps TRBD1 (6 bases). Looked up from germline, CDR1 is SGHKS and CDR2 is YYEKEE (reference sequence). The CDR3 has 13 amino acids. V was cut by 4 bases and J by 7 bases, with 14 bases left in between.

In this sample, this clone turned up once. CDR3 nucleotide sequence: TGCGCCAGCAGCACTGCTAGCGGGGGGACAGATACGCAGTATTTT. Its translation is CASSTASGGTDTQYF. This chain joins TRBV5-1 and TRBJ2-3; 11 nucleotides align to TRBD2. Losses at the gene ends were 4 bases for V and 3 bases for J; bases not matched to a gene: 4. The CDR3 has 15 amino acids. Germline loops: CDR1 SGHRS, CDR2 YFSETQ. The full variable domain, in which reference TRBV5-1 and TRBJ2-3 provide the parts outside the CDR3, is KAGVTQTPRYLIKTRGQQVTLSCSPISGHRSVSWYQQTPGQGLQFLFEYFSETQRNKGNFPGRFSGRQFSNSRSEMNVSTLELGDSALYLCASSTASGGTDTQYFGPGTRLTVL.

The J gene is TRBJ1-1, the V gene TRBV27; TRBD1 matches at 10 bases. CDR3 length: 17 residues. Germline loops: CDR1 MNHEY, CDR2 SMNVEV (reference sequence). Trimming took 5 bases from V and 0 from J; bases not matched to a gene: 9. CDR3 residues: CASSPGQGLIMNTEAFF. As DNA, the CDR3 is TGTGCCAGCAGTCCGGGACAGGGGCTTATTATGAACACTGAAGCTTTCTTT.

Only a few counts were recorded for this clone. The rearrangement links TRBV2 to TRBJ1-1; 8 nucleotides agree with TRBD1. The germline gives CDR1 SNHLY, CDR2 FYNNEI. V lost 5 bases and J lost 3; bases outside the gene matches: 8. CDR3 length: 15 amino acids. Here the CDR3 DNA reads TGTGCCAGCAGTCGAGCACCGGGACAGGACACTGAAGCTTTCTTT. This gives the protein CASSRAPGQDTEAFF.

The rearrangement links TRBV7-2 to TRBJ1-1, with no clear D. V was trimmed by 5 bases and J by 1 base, leaving 14 bases between them. The germline CDR1 and CDR2 sequences are SGHTA and FQGNSA. This CDR3 spans 15 amino acids. In nucleotides, the CDR3 is TGTGCCAGCAGCGTACATTACGTAAAGAACACTGAAGCTTTCTTT. Protein sequence: CASSVHYVKNTEAFF.

This clone was recorded only once. This chain joins TRBV4-1 and TRBJ1-1; maybe TRBD1 (5 bases). The CDR3 contains 16 residues. Trimming left V 0 bases short and J 4 bases short, with 15 bases between. Germline values: CDR1 MGHRA, CDR2 YSYEKL. CDR3: CASSQERGEGSTEAFF. The CDR3 DNA reads as TGCGCCAGCAGCCAAGAACGGGGGGAGGGCAGCACTGAAGCTTTCTTT.

The chain links TRBV4-2 to TRBJ1-5, with 8 positions matching TRBD1. The CDR3 runs to 19 residues. Germline V CDR1 and CDR2: LGHNA, YNFKEQ. V was pared by 1 base and J by 4 bases, with 15 bases of the junction left unmatched. The CDR3, as DNA: TGTGCCAGCAGCCAAGTACAGGGGGGAAGGGCTTTCTCTAATCAGCCCCAGCATTTT. Protein sequence: CASSQVQGGRAFSNQPQHF.

The sample holds one count of this clone. V is TRBV19 and J is TRBJ1-2; weak D call: TRBD1 (6 bases). CDR3 length: 13 residues. In germline, CDR1 is LNHDA, CDR2 SQIVND (reference sequence). V lost 1 base and J lost 4, with 7 bases in between. CDR3 in amino acids: CASSIGTAYGYTF. The CDR3 region has the DNA TGTGCCAGTAGTATAGGGACAGCCTATGGCTACACCTTC. Looking up the rest from reference TRBV19 and TRBJ1-2 gives the full variable domain: DGGITQSPKYLFRKEGQNVTLSCEQNLNHDAMYWYRQDPGQGLRLIYYSQIVNDFQKGDIAEGYSVSREKKESFPLTVTSAQKNPTAFYLCASSIGTAYGYTFGSGTRLTVV.

The chain links TRBV7-4 to TRBJ2-1; 7 bases are shared with TRBD2. The V gene's germline CDR1 is SGHVT and CDR2 SQSDAQ. This CDR3 has 13 residues. Trimming removed 3 bases from V and 9 bases from J; junction bases left unmatched: 5. For the CDR3, the DNA is TGTGCCAGCAGCTTTCGCGGGAGTGCTGAGCAGTTCTTC. Encoded protein: CASSFRGSAEQFF.

The rearrangement links TRBV6-1 to TRBJ2-3; no reliable D call. CDR3 length: 13 amino acids. V dropped 6 bases and J dropped 0 bases, with 7 bases sitting between them. Germline V gives CDR1 MNHNS, CDR2 SASEGT. CDR3 sequence reads: CASRITSTDTQYF. As DNA, the CDR3 is TGTGCCAGCAGGATTACTAGCACAGATACGCAGTATTTT.

The V call is TRBV27, the J call TRBJ1-2; 7 nucleotides match TRBD1. This CDR3 has 13 residues. From germline, CDR1 is MNHEY and CDR2 SMNVEV (reference sequence). The junction had 8 bases not matched to a gene; V was cut back by 6 bases and J by 7 bases. The CDR3 DNA sequence: TGTGCCAGCAGCCATGACAGGGATAGTGGCTACACCTTC. This sequence encodes CASSHDRDSGYTF.

The chain uses TRBV7-8 and TRBJ1-2; D not resolved. V lost 3 bases to trimming and J lost 4 bases, with 6 bases between them. This CDR3 contains 12 residues. Germline CDR1 SGHVS, CDR2 FQNEAQ. The CDR3 nucleotides read TGTGCCAGCAGCTTGCTGAGCTATGGCTACACCTTC. Its translation: CASSLLSYGYTF.

This clone was observed a single time. The rearrangement joins TRBV6-4 to TRBJ1-1; 7 bases match TRBD1. J was trimmed by 6 bases and V by 6 bases; bases with no gene match: 10. The CDR3 is 14 residues long. Per germline, CDR1 MRHNA and CDR2 SNTAGT. The CDR3 sequence is CASSPTGEYAEAFF. CDR3 coding DNA: TGTGCCAGCAGCCCAACAGGGGAATACGCTGAAGCTTTCTTT.

The CDR3 protein is CASSLETGNYEQYF. The CDR3 nucleotides read TGTGCCAGCAGCTTAGAGACTGGTAACTACGAGCAGTACTTC. The V call is TRBV11-2, the J call TRBJ2-7; no firm D call. Between the trimmed V and J ends, which lost 0 bases and 3 bases, there was a span of 9 bases. The CDR3 spans 14 residues. Germline CDR1 SGHAT, CDR2 FQNNGV.

The rearrangement joins TRBV5-1 to TRBJ2-7; TRBD2 matches 7 bases. Germline V gene sequence: CDR1 SGHRS, CDR2 YFSETQ. This CDR3 spans 15 amino acids. The V segment lost 4 bases and the J segment 3 bases; nucleotides outside the gene matches: 10. CDR3 protein: CASSTGPREGYEQYF. In DNA form, the CDR3 reads TGCGCCAGCAGCACGGGTCCTAGGGAGGGCTACGAGCAGTACTTC.